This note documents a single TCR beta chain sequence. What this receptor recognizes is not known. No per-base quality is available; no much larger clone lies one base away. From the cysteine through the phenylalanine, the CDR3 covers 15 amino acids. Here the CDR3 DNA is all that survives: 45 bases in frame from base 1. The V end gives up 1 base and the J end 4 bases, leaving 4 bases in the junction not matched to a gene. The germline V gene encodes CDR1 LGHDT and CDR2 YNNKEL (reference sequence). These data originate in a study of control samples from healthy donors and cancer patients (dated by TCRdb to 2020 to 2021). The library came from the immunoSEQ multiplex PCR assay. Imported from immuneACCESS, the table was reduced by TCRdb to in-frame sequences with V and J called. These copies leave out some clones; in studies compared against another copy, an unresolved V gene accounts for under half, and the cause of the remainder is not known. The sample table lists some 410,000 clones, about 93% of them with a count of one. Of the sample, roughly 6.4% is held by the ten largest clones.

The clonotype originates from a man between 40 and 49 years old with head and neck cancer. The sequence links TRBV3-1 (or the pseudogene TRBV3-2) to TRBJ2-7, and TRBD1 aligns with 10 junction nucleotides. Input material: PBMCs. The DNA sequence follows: TGTGCCAGCAGCCAAGGGACAGGGGGTTGGTACGAGCAGTACTTC. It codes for CASSQGTGGWYEQYF.